This TCR beta chain is drawn from a study of T cell changes during pregnancy in multiple sclerosis. V dropped 2 bases and J dropped 6; count of bases not matched to a gene: 6. The germline gives CDR1 MGHRA, CDR2 YSYEKL. The CDR3 is 15 residues long. TCRdb's copy holds only in-frame clones and misses some; the assay was immunoSEQ multiplex PCR. The sample includes some 28,000 clones, 90% to 95% of them seen just once. The material was CD8+ T cells from peripheral blood mononuclear cells, obtained before pregnancy. The rearrangement links TRBV4-1 to TRBJ2-4, with 8 bases matching TRBD2. The receptor comes from a female donor with multiple sclerosis, enrolled in a pregnancy study. The CDR3 DNA reads TGCGCCAGCAGCCAATTTCTTACTAGCGGAAACATTCAGTACTTC. Its protein product is CASSQFLTSGNIQYF.